This T cell receptor beta chain was obtained from a study of cytomegalovirus exposure and HLA in healthy donors. Study context: Genotyping showed roughly 81% of 398 donors falling in the Caucasian-associated ancestry cluster.

PCR involved 60 Vbeta and 13 Jbeta primers. Profiled with immunoSEQ multiplex PCR; TCRdb holds only in-frame clones, not every one. The sample lists about 120,000 clones; 65% to 80% were seen once. The CDR3 has 15 residues. V lost 2 bases and J 9 bases, leaving 17 bases between the germline ends. Germline loops: CDR1 SEHNR, CDR2 FQNEAQ (reference sequence). It was healthy bone marrow donors who served as donors. The sequence came from a woman aged 40 to 55 in good health and CMV-seropositive. Sequenced input: PBMCs. This chain joins TRBV7-9 and TRBJ2-1, with D possibly being TRBD2 (7 bases). As DNA, the CDR3 is TGTGCCAGCAGCTTAAGGGGGGCGGGAGCTGCTGAGCAGTTCTTC. It yields the protein CASSLRGAGAAEQFF.